A single sample is the source of the 21 T cell receptor beta chains below, sequenced in a study of blood T cell repertoires in COVID-19. Profiling relied on immunoSEQ multiplex PCR, and the TCRdb table lists in-frame clones only, not all of them. Of 120,000 or so clones listed, more than 70% were seen once; the top ten hold 5.9%. Sequencing was performed on peripheral blood. All receptors derive from an elderly man with active or convalescent COVID-19.

This sequence joins TRBV6-5 and TRBJ1-3, with D tentatively TRBD1 (6 bases). Trimming removed 6 bases at V and 0 bases at J, with 12 bases between. Germline CDR1 MNHEY, CDR2 SVGAGI. This CDR3 has 15 residues. This chain's CDR3 is CASSLDRFSGNTIYF. For the CDR3, the DNA is TGTGCCAGCAGCCTGGACAGATTCTCTGGAAACACCATATATTTT.

This clone showed up just once. V gene TRBV19 combines with J gene TRBJ1-5; tentative D call: TRBD1 (6 bases). V was shortened by 5 bases and J by 0 bases, with 8 bases between the two germline ends. The length of the CDR3 is 14 residues. CDR1 and CDR2 from the germline V gene are LNHDA and SQIVND (reference sequence). Here the CDR3 DNA reads TGTGCCAGTAGTTACAGGGATAGCAATCAGCCCCAGCATTTT. This encodes CASSYRDSNQPQHF. Drawing the rest from reference TRBV19 and TRBJ1-5, the complete variable domain is DGGITQSPKYLFRKEGQNVTLSCEQNLNHDAMYWYRQDPGQGLRLIYYSQIVNDFQKGDIAEGYSVSREKKESFPLTVTSAQKNPTAFYLCASSYRDSNQPQHFGDGTRLSIL.

In this sample, this clone turned up a few times. The chain links TRBV7-2 to TRBJ1-5; possibly TRBD1 for D (5 bases). The V end lost 4 bases, the J end lost 9 bases, and 16 bases lay between the germline ends. Germline CDR1 reads SGHTA; CDR2 reads FQGNSA. This CDR3 is built from 14 residues. In DNA form, the CDR3 reads TGTGCCAGCAGCTCCCGGGGCGGGATGTTGCCCCAGCATTTT. Translated: CASSSRGGMLPQHF.

This CDR3 is CASNPGSATSTDTQYF. DNA of the CDR3: TGTGCCAGCAACCCAGGGTCGGCGACGAGCACAGATACGCAGTATTTT. The chain recombines TRBV7-9 with TRBJ2-3; D is possibly TRBD1 (5 bases). Germline lookup yields CDR1 SEHNR and CDR2 FQNEAQ (reference sequence). V lost 7 bases to trimming and J lost 0 bases, with 17 bases between them. The CDR3 contains 16 residues. The whole variable domain, remainder taken from reference TRBV7-9 and TRBJ2-3, is DTGVSQNPRHKITKRGQNVTFRCDPISEHNRLYWYRQTLGQGPEFLTYFQNEAQLEKSRLLSDRFSAERPKGSFSTLEIQRTEQGDSAMYLCASNPGSATSTDTQYFGPGTRLTVL.

The chain carries TRBV7-2 and TRBJ2-1; D is ambiguous. Germline lookup yields CDR1 SGHTA and CDR2 FQGNSA. CDR3 size: 15 residues. V lost 4 bases and J 2 bases, leaving 12 bases between the germline ends. The CDR3 DNA reads as TGTGCCAGCAGCTCAGCACAAGTTACCTACAATGAGCAGTTCTTC. It translates to CASSSAQVTYNEQFF.

J is TRBJ1-4 and V is TRBV9, with D possibly being TRBD1 (6 bases). Trimming removed 4 bases at V and 7 bases at J, with 14 bases between. This CDR3 has 14 residues. Germline CDR1 reads SGDLS; CDR2 reads YYNGEE. Here the CDR3 reads CASSLGQGSEKLFF. In DNA form, the CDR3 reads TGTGCCAGCAGCCTCGGGCAGGGGTCTGAAAAACTGTTTTTT.

The rearrangement joins TRBV2 to TRBJ1-5, with D perhaps matching TRBD1 (6 bases). Trimming cost V 5 bases and J 4 bases, with 9 bases left between them. The germline gives CDR1 SNHLY, CDR2 FYNNEI. This CDR3 comprises 13 residues. The chain's CDR3 is CASSPDSNQPQHF. CDR3 nucleotides: TGTGCCAGCAGTCCGGACAGTAATCAGCCCCAGCATTTT.

Only a few counts were recorded for this clone. The chain is built from TRBV2 and TRBJ1-4; D ambiguous. The CDR3 sequence is 15 residues long. CDR1 is SNHLY, CDR2 FYNNEI, per germline. Trimming shortened V by 4 bases and J by 0 bases, and 9 bases separated the two germline ends. The CDR3 is CASSGSLATNEKLFF. The CDR3 region has the DNA TGTGCCAGCAGTGGTTCCCTTGCAACTAATGAAAAACTGTTTTTT.

The chain combines TRBV19 with TRBJ2-6; unclear D gene. The germline V gene has CDR1 LNHDA and CDR2 SQIVND (reference sequence). V shed 6 bases and J shed 14 bases, with 20 bases lying between them. The CDR3 totals 14 residues. This CDR3 is CASRPLAVAHILTF. The CDR3 DNA reads as TGTGCCAGTAGGCCCTTAGCTGTCGCCCACATCCTGACTTTC.

V is TRBV7-8 and J is TRBJ2-6, with 9 bases identical to TRBD1. Germline CDR1 and CDR2: SGHVS and FQNEAQ. Trimming took 5 bases from V and 3 from J; bases not matched to a gene: 5. The CDR3 has 16 amino acids. Written as DNA, the CDR3 is TGTGCCAGCAGCCAAGGACAGGGGCGTGGGGCCAACGTCCTGACTTTC. Protein sequence: CASSQGQGRGANVLTF.

The chain employs TRBV6-1 and TRBJ2-1; 8 nucleotides match TRBD2. The germline V gene encodes CDR1 MNHNS and CDR2 SASEGT. The CDR3 loop spans 16 amino acids. After removal of 2 bases from V and 0 bases from J, the junction contained 3 bases not matched to a gene. The CDR3 nucleotides are TGTGCCAGCAGTGAAAGCGGGGGCTCCTCCTACAATGAGCAGTTCTTC. Its translation is CASSESGGSSYNEQFF.

The chain carries TRBV28 and TRBJ1-1; 10 bases line up with TRBD1. Germline-derived CDR1 and CDR2 are MDHEN and SYDVKM. The CDR3 contains 17 residues. V shed 5 bases and J 0 bases; nucleotides not matched to a gene: 9. The CDR3 here is CASSPPTGGGMNTEAFF. The CDR3, as DNA: TGTGCCAGCAGTCCTCCGACAGGGGGCGGGATGAACACTGAAGCTTTCTTT. The complete variable domain, with remaining parts taken from reference TRBV28 and TRBJ1-1, reads DVKVTQSSRYLVKRTGEKVFLECVQDMDHENMFWYRQDPGLGLRLIYFSYDVKMKEKGDIPEGYSVSREKKERFSLILESASTNQTSMYLCASSPPTGGGMNTEAFFGQGTRLTVV.

J is TRBJ1-4 and V is TRBV10-3; unclear D gene. V shed 2 bases and J shed 0 bases, with 7 bases lying between them. Germline V CDR1 and CDR2: ENHRY, SYGVKD. The CDR3 is 15 residues long. CDR3 bases: TGTGCCATCAGTGAGACGACTCCAACTAATGAAAAACTGTTTTTT. The encoded protein is CAISETTPTNEKLFF.

The chain joins TRBV18 to TRBJ2-5; D is uncertain. Germline V gene lookup returns CDR1 KGHSH and CDR2 LQKENI. Trimming took 0 bases from V and 1 from J, leaving 9 bases between them. The CDR3 runs to 15 residues. Written as DNA, the CDR3 is TGTGCCAGCTCACCACCGGGCAGGTTCCAAGAGACCCAGTACTTC. It is translated as CASSPPGRFQETQYF. Full variable domain (outside the CDR3, taken from reference TRBV18 and TRBJ2-5): NAGVMQNPRHLVRRRGQEARLRCSPMKGHSHVYWYRQLPEEGLKFMVYLQKENIIDESGMPKERFSAEFPKEGPSILRIQQVVRGDSAAYFCASSPPGRFQETQYFGPGTRLLVL.

This clone was recorded only once. The chain employs TRBV5-8 and TRBJ1-2, with TRBD1 identical over 8 bases. Germline V gene lookup returns CDR1 SGHTS and CDR2 YDEGEE. This CDR3 has 13 residues. V shed 4 bases, J shed 3 bases, and the junction held 2 bases outside the gene matches. Here the CDR3 reads CASSQDRDYGYTF. CDR3 bases: TGTGCCAGCAGCCAGGACAGGGACTATGGCTACACCTTC. Combining the CDR3 with reference TRBV5-8 and TRBJ1-2 gives the whole variable domain EAGVTQSPTHLIKTRGQQATLRCSPISGHTSVYWYQQALGLGLQFLLWYDEGEERNRGNFPPRFSGRQFPNYSSELNVNALELEDSALYLCASSQDRDYGYTFGSGTRLTVV.

V is TRBV4-1 and J is TRBJ2-3, with a tentative D call TRBD1 (6 bases). The CDR3 is made up of 15 amino acids. Germline CDR1 MGHRA, CDR2 YSYEKL. V was pared by 3 bases and J by 0 bases, with 10 bases between. The CDR3 bases are TGCGCCAGCAGCCAGGGGGCGTTTAGCACAGATACGCAGTATTTT. Translated, it gives CASSQGAFSTDTQYF.

The V gene is TRBV11-2, the J gene TRBJ2-5; unclear D gene. Germline V gene data show CDR1 as SGHAT and CDR2 as FQNNGV. This CDR3 is built from 13 residues. V was shortened by 5 bases and J by 5 bases, with 12 bases between the two germline ends. CDR3 nucleotide sequence: TGTGCCAGCAGCACCGGTGCCGCGGAGACCCAGTACTTC. Its protein is CASSTGAAETQYF.

The J gene is TRBJ1-1, the V gene TRBV30; no firm D call. The V gene's germline CDR1 is GTSNPN and CDR2 SVGIG (reference sequence). The CDR3 covers 13 residues. The V end lost 4 bases, the J end lost 2 bases, and 11 bases lay between the germline ends. CDR3 sequence reads: CAWNPQTNTEAFF. In DNA, the CDR3 is TGTGCCTGGAATCCGCAGACAAACACTGAAGCTTTCTTT.

The J gene is TRBJ2-7, the V gene TRBV5-4; D unclear. The CDR3 has 17 amino acids. V gave up 0 bases and J gave up 3 bases, with 19 bases separating them. The germline V gene has CDR1 SGHNT and CDR2 YYREEE (reference sequence). CDR3 sequence: CASSLVENRLAYYEQYF. In DNA, the CDR3 is TGTGCCAGCAGCTTGGTGGAGAATCGCCTCGCTTACTACGAGCAGTACTTC.

The CDR3 loop reads CASTRTGWDGYTF. CDR3 coding DNA: TGTGCCAGCACCCGGACAGGATGGGATGGCTACACCTTC. The J gene is TRBJ1-2, the V gene TRBV2, with 7 bases that match TRBD1. From germline, CDR1 is SNHLY and CDR2 FYNNEI. With 7 bases clipped from V and 6 bases from J, the junction kept 8 bases outside the gene matches. The CDR3 contains 13 residues. Looking up the rest from reference TRBV2 and TRBJ1-2 gives the full variable domain: EPEVTQTPSHQVTQMGQEVILRCVPISNHLYFYWYRQILGQKVEFLVSFYNNEISEKSEIFDDQFSVERPDGSNFTLKIRSTKLEDSAMYFCASTRTGWDGYTFGSGTRLTVV.

CDR3 in DNA: TGTGCCAGCAGTGTCCAAACTAGCGGGGCTTCCTACGAGCAGTACTTC. It specifies CASSVQTSGASYEQYF. This chain connects TRBV27 to TRBJ2-7; 10 nucleotides match TRBD2. This CDR3 contains 16 residues. After removal of 5 bases from V and 1 base from J, the junction contained 8 bases not matched to a gene. In germline, CDR1 is MNHEY, CDR2 SMNVEV (reference sequence).